The 27 T cell receptor beta chains below were found in one sample sequenced in a study of blood T cells in healthy people across ages. Together with a sample-barcoded 5' primer, a J-beta primer mix was included in a second PCR lasting roughly 6 to 12 cycles. TCRdb reprocessed the 5' RACE reads via MiXCR and lists one record per CDR3 protein. Among over a million distinct CDR3 sequences, 40% to 55% were seen once, and the ten largest hold around 18%. The sample consisted of blood. These receptors came from an older woman in good health.

On this clonotype itself: A read error may account for a junction end that differs from germline. The chain combines TRBV28 with TRBJ2-5; tentative D call: TRBD2 (6 bases). The CDR3 is 14 residues long. Germline V CDR1 and CDR2: MDHEN, SYDVKM. CDR3 coding DNA: TGTGCCAGCAGCCCAGGAGGGCACGAAGAGACCCTGTACTTC. Translation gives CASSPGGHEETLYF. The full variable domain, its missing parts supplied by reference TRBV28 and TRBJ2-5, is DVKVTQSSRYLVKRTGEKVFLECVQDMDHENMFWYRQDPGLGLRLIYFSYDVKMKEKGDIPEGYSVSREKKERFSLILESASTNQTSMYLCASSPGGHEETLYFGPGTRLLVL.

The rearrangement links TRBV20-1 to TRBJ2-7, with 7 bases fitting TRBD1. Germline lookup yields CDR1 DFQATT and CDR2 SNEGSKA (reference sequence). With 6 bases clipped from V and 3 bases from J, the junction kept 8 bases outside the gene matches. The CDR3 length is 13 residues. CDR3: CSAARQGYYEQYF. The CDR3 DNA reads TGCAGTGCAGCTCGACAGGGCTACTACGAGCAGTACTTC.

The chain carries TRBV2 and TRBJ1-5; D is perhaps TRBD1 (6 bases). Germline assignment: CDR1 SNHLY and CDR2 FYNNEI. The CDR3 runs to 14 residues. The germline V and J ends were trimmed by 4 bases and 6 bases, with 13 bases remaining between them. Here the CDR3 DNA reads TGTGCCAGCAGTGCGACAGGTTCCGGTCAGCCCCAGCATTTT. Its protein product is CASSATGSGQPQHF.

This clonotype showed up just a few times. This chain links TRBV28 with TRBJ2-1; perhaps TRBD1 as D (5 bases). Trimming shortened V by 6 bases and J by 7 bases, and 16 bases separated the two germline ends. The CDR3 spans 14 residues. Germline V gene sequence: CDR1 MDHEN, CDR2 SYDVKM. The CDR3 nucleotides read TGTGCCAGCAGCCCTTTCCAGGGATCGAATGAGCAGTTCTTC. It is translated as CASSPFQGSNEQFF.

J is TRBJ2-5 and V is TRBV15; 7 bases are a match to TRBD2. The CDR3 is made up of 15 amino acids. Germline V CDR1 and CDR2: LNHNV, YYDKDF (reference sequence). V lost 3 bases to trimming and J lost 2 bases; unmatched junction nucleotides: 6. Here the CDR3 reads CATSRTGTKQETQYF. Written as DNA, the CDR3 is TGTGCCACCAGCAGGACGGGGACTAAGCAAGAGACCCAGTACTTC.

The rearrangement links TRBV29-1 to TRBJ2-3; 8 bases are shared with TRBD1. There are 13 residues in the CDR3. Trimming cost V 7 bases and J 2 bases; bases outside gene matches: 5. Per the germline V gene, CDR1 is SQVTM and CDR2 is ANQGSEA. As DNA, the CDR3 is TGCAGCGGTTGGGACAGGAACACAGATACGCAGTATTTT. It is translated as CSGWDRNTDTQYF.

A single count supports this clonotype. A much larger clone is a single base away; this may be a read error. The chain couples TRBV28 to TRBJ1-2, with 9 bases aligning to TRBD1. This CDR3 comprises 14 residues. Germline assignment: CDR1 MDHEN and CDR2 SYDVKM. V gave up 5 bases and J gave up 3 bases; unmatched junction bases: 4. The DNA of the CDR3 is TGTGCCAGCAGTGGCCGGGACAGGGACTATGGCTACACCTTC. The encoded protein is CASSGRDRDYGYTF.

The rearrangement links TRBV11-2 to TRBJ2-7, with D perhaps TRBD1 (6 bases). The V and J ends lost 2 bases and 2 bases respectively, with 16 bases between them. The CDR3 length is 16 residues. Germline values: CDR1 SGHAT, CDR2 FQNNGV. CDR3 in amino acids: CASSLKLRQVAYEQYF. The CDR3 nucleotides are TGTGCCAGCAGCTTAAAGTTAAGACAGGTTGCCTACGAGCAGTACTTC.

The chain carries TRBV28 and TRBJ2-1, with TRBD2 matching over 11 bases. The CDR3 loop spans 16 amino acids. Germline CDR1 MDHEN, CDR2 SYDVKM. After removal of 6 bases from V and 3 bases from J, the junction contained 7 bases not matched to a gene. CDR3 in DNA: TGTGCCAGCAGCACAACTAGCGGGAGAATCTACAATGAGCAGTTCTTC. Translation gives CASSTTSGRIYNEQFF.

This clonotype showed up just a few times. The genes are TRBV4-1 and TRBJ2-5; D may be TRBD2 (6 bases). V lost 0 bases and J lost 5, with 13 bases in between. The CDR3 sequence is 15 residues long. Germline assignment: CDR1 MGHRA and CDR2 YSYEKL. CDR3 sequence (DNA): TGCGCCAGCAGCCAAGACCCGGGGGTTTCCGAGACCCAGTACTTC. Protein sequence: CASSQDPGVSETQYF.

V usage is TRBV20-1 and J usage is TRBJ2-1; maybe TRBD2 (5 bases). CDR3 size: 14 residues. V lost 7 bases, J lost 7 bases, and 20 bases lay in between. Looked up from germline, CDR1 is DFQATT and CDR2 is SNEGSKA (reference sequence). CDR3 DNA: TGCAGTGTCACCGGAGGACGGATAAATAATGAGCAGTTCTTC. This encodes CSVTGGRINNEQFF.

The chain couples TRBV15 to TRBJ2-7; D is undetermined. This CDR3 has 16 amino acids. The V end was cut by 5 bases, the J end by 7 bases, with 24 bases between. Germline V CDR1 and CDR2: LNHNV, YYDKDF (reference sequence). The CDR3 nucleotides read TGTGCCACCAGCCCGCCGGATCGAACCCGATTTAGGGAGCAGTACTTC. Its translation is CATSPPDRTRFREQYF.

This rearrangement joins TRBV11-2 to TRBJ2-5; 7 nucleotides align to TRBD2. The DNA end lines up better with TRBJ2-7; the J call may be wrong. CDR3 length: 14 amino acids. Looked up from germline, CDR1 is SGHAT and CDR2 is FQNNGV. The CDR3 loop reads CASSFLAGAHEQYF. The CDR3 coding sequence is TGTGCCAGCAGCTTTCTGGCGGGAGCCCACGAGCAGTACTTC.

This clonotype was seen ten or more times. The chain links TRBV28 to TRBJ2-3; 9 bases agree with TRBD2. The length of the CDR3 is 15 residues. Germline values: CDR1 MDHEN, CDR2 SYDVKM. V shed 4 bases, J shed 6 bases, and the junction held 8 bases outside the gene matches. CDR3 region: CASSSYSGSGDTQYF. The CDR3 bases are TGTGCCAGCAGTTCATATAGCGGGAGTGGGGATACGCAGTATTTT.

The gene calls are TRBV6-1 and TRBJ2-1; the D call may be TRBD1 or TRBD2 (5 bases each). Germline V gene data show CDR1 as MNHNS and CDR2 as SASEGT. V lost 5 bases and J 4 bases, leaving 18 bases between the germline ends. The CDR3 is 16 amino acids. CDR3 in amino acids: CASSNPSGPRYNEQFF. CDR3 coding DNA: TGTGCCAGCAGTAATCCCTCGGGGCCAAGGTACAATGAGCAGTTCTTC.

V gene TRBV20-1 combines with J gene TRBJ2-7, with 8 bases fitting TRBD2. The CDR3 extends over 14 amino acids. The ends lost 1 base at V and 5 bases at J; junction bases unmatched: 7. Germline V lookup: CDR1 DFQATT, CDR2 SNEGSKA (reference sequence). CDR3 in amino acids: CSARVTSGYNEQYF. The DNA for the CDR3 is TGCAGTGCTAGAGTCACTAGCGGATATAACGAGCAGTACTTC.

This clonotype was recorded only once. This chain joins TRBV5-1 and TRBJ2-4, with TRBD1 as a possible D gene (6 bases). Germline CDR1 and CDR2: SGHRS and YFSETQ. The CDR3 sequence is 16 residues long. The V and J ends lost 0 bases and 1 base respectively, with 11 bases between them. The CDR3 sequence: CASSLAQGIAKNIQYF. DNA for the CDR3: TGCGCCAGCAGCTTGGCACAGGGAATTGCCAAAAACATTCAGTACTTC.

This clonotype has a handful of counts. V and J are TRBV27 and TRBJ2-1; tentative D call: TRBD2 (5 bases). Per the germline V gene, CDR1 is MNHEY and CDR2 is SMNVEV (reference sequence). Trimming removed 4 bases at V and 7 bases at J, with 14 bases between. This CDR3 comprises 14 residues. For the CDR3, the DNA is TGTGCCAGCAGTTCGAGGGCACTAAGAAATGAGCAGTTCTTC. It codes for CASSSRALRNEQFF.

This clonotype was detected a few times. This sequence joins TRBV5-6 and TRBJ2-7; 8 bases fit TRBD2. Germline V lookup: CDR1 SGHDT, CDR2 YYEEEE. This CDR3 has 11 amino acids. Trimming removed 6 bases from V and 6 bases from J; junction bases left unmatched: 2. CDR3 region: CASTREGEQYF. The CDR3, as DNA: TGTGCCAGCACCCGGGAGGGCGAGCAGTACTTC.

This clonotype was detected a few times. This rearrangement joins TRBV6-2 or TRBV6-3 to TRBJ1-2; 10 bases are shared with TRBD1. CDR3 length equals 14 residues. The ends lost 6 bases at V and 8 bases at J; junction bases unmatched: 9. Germline CDR1 MNHEY, CDR2 SVGEGT. The CDR3 reads CASSRTGGGGGYTF. The CDR3 nucleotides read TGTGCCAGCAGCCGGACAGGGGGAGGTGGCGGCTACACCTTC.

The chain combines TRBV3-1 with TRBJ1-2; TRBD1 matches 8 bases. Germline V CDR1 and CDR2: LGHDT, YNNKEL (reference sequence). This CDR3 is 15 amino acids long. The trim removed 1 base at V and 2 bases at J, leaving 3 bases unmatched. In nucleotides, the CDR3 is TGTGCCAGCAGCCAAGGGACAGGGAAAAACTATGGCTACACCTTC. Translation gives CASSQGTGKNYGYTF.

The V call is TRBV5-1, the J call TRBJ2-2; 7 bases align to TRBD1. The CDR3 is 17 residues long. The germline V gene has CDR1 SGHRS and CDR2 YFSETQ. Germline trimming cut 4 bases from V and 2 bases from J; bases unmatched to any gene: 11. The CDR3 DNA reads as TGCGCCAGCAGCGCTAATTCTAGGGGGCCAAACACCGGGGAGCTGTTTTTT. Translated: CASSANSRGPNTGELFF. Full variable domain (remainder filled in from reference TRBV5-1 and TRBJ2-2): KAGVTQTPRYLIKTRGQQVTLSCSPISGHRSVSWYQQTPGQGLQFLFEYFSETQRNKGNFPGRFSGRQFSNSRSEMNVSTLELGDSALYLCASSANSRGPNTGELFFGEGSRLTVL.

This chain joins TRBV6-6 and TRBJ1-1; D is uncertain. Germline CDR1 is MNHNY and CDR2 is SVGAGI (reference sequence). The CDR3 is 13 residues long. The V and J ends lost 2 bases and 9 bases respectively, with 13 bases between them. The CDR3 nucleotides read TGTGCCAGCAGTTACACTCAAGGCGGTCAAGCTTTCTTT. This codes for CASSYTQGGQAFF.

The rearrangement joins TRBV21-1 to TRBJ2-7; TRBD1 was called by the table and not checked on the DNA. TRBV21-1 is designated a pseudogene. This CDR3 spans 17 amino acids. The CDR3 nucleotides are TGTGCCAGCAACAGTCGGGGATGCAGGGGGCGGGGGTACGAGCAGTACTTC. As protein: CASNSRGCRGRGYEQYF.

This rearrangement joins TRBV7-2 to TRBJ2-4, with 7 bases that match TRBD1. Trimming removed 5 bases from V and 13 bases from J; junction bases left unmatched: 14. Germline loops: CDR1 SGHTA, CDR2 FQGNSA. This CDR3 is 14 amino acids long. In nucleotides, the CDR3 is TGTGCCAGCAGCCTCCCGGGACAGTACTACGGGCAGTACTTC. Its translation is CASSLPGQYYGQYF.

This clonotype was seen just once. The V and J genes are TRBV14 and TRBJ2-3; weak D call: TRBD2 (5 bases). V lost 0 bases and J 3 bases, leaving 10 bases between the germline ends. This CDR3 has 15 amino acids. Germline assignment: CDR1 SGHDN and CDR2 FVKESK. Here the CDR3 reads CASSQDSAETDTQYF. In DNA form, the CDR3 reads TGTGCCAGCAGCCAAGATAGCGCGGAGACAGATACGCAGTATTTT.

The chain carries TRBV14 and TRBJ2-7, with D perhaps TRBD2 (6 bases). CDR3 length equals 14 residues. Germline CDR1 is SGHDN and CDR2 is FVKESK. The ends were cut back, 1 base at V and 4 bases at J, with 11 bases in the middle. CDR3 DNA: TGTGCCAGCAGCCAAGTCGGAGGGTATTACGAGCAGTACTTC. It specifies CASSQVGGYYEQYF.